This TCR beta chain was found in a study of shared clonotypes between healthy human individuals. V lost 0 bases to trimming and J lost 3 bases, with 12 bases between them. Germline CDR1 reads SGHRS; CDR2 reads YFSETQ. The CDR3 loop spans 15 amino acids. Concerning this clone itself: Antigen specificity is unknown.

Deep was the level used in running the assay. Produced via immunoSEQ multiplex PCR; TCRdb's table is partial and in-frame only. This table holds about 2 million clones, about 95% found once. Study observations and caveats: Relative to their counterparts shared across all four donors, non-shared clonotypes exhibited diminished generation probabilities. The naive CD4 repertoires of a handful of donors were compared, and around 5% of clonotypes were shared.

CD45RO-negative cells were positively selected for CCR7, leaving out terminally differentiated effector memory CD45RA+ cells. Material for sequencing was naive CD8+ T cells sorted from blood. The source of this sequence is a man younger than 35 in good health. The chain couples TRBV5-1 to TRBJ1-1; D gene unclear. The CDR3 spells CASSLVVGPDTEAFF. In DNA form, the CDR3 reads TGCGCCAGCAGCTTGGTTGTCGGGCCAGACACTGAAGCTTTCTTT.